One sample yielded the 11 T cell receptor beta chains listed below, sequenced in a study of T cell responses to AZD1222 COVID-19 vaccine. Only in-frame clones appear in the TCRdb table, and some are missing; sequencing was by immunoSEQ multiplex PCR. Of 150,000 to 160,000 clones listed, roughly nine tenths are singletons. The source was peripheral blood, collected on day 0 of MenACWY control vaccination. The receptors originated from an adult in good health.

In DNA, the CDR3 is TGTGCCAGCAGCCAAGATAACGGGGGGGCCACCGGGGAGCTGTTTTTT. Protein product: CASSQDNGGATGELFF. V and J are TRBV3-1 (or the pseudogene TRBV3-2) and TRBJ2-2; 8 bases map to TRBD2. The V segment lost 0 bases and the J segment 4 bases; nucleotides outside the gene matches: 4. Looked up from germline, CDR1 is LGHDT and CDR2 is YNNKEL (reference sequence). The CDR3 loop spans 16 amino acids.

The rearrangement uses TRBV6-5 and TRBJ1-5; D may be TRBD1 (5 bases). The CDR3 has 16 amino acids. CDR1 and CDR2 from the germline V gene are MNHEY and SVGAGI. V lost 4 bases to trimming and J lost 3 bases, with 16 bases between them. The CDR3 region is CASSSFRDSPNQPQHF. CDR3 DNA: TGTGCCAGCAGTTCTTTCCGGGACTCCCCCAATCAGCCCCAGCATTTT.

This clone was detected a few times. The gene calls are TRBV10-3 and TRBJ1-6; 10 bases line up with TRBD1. The CDR3 runs 14 residues. V dropped 11 bases and J dropped 10; count of bases not matched to a gene: 11. The V gene's germline CDR1 is ENHRY and CDR2 SYGVKD. The CDR3 DNA sequence: TGTGCCTCCAAAGACAGGGGGCGAGAATCACCCCTCCACTTT. Translating gives CASKDRGRESPLHF.

The gene calls are TRBV11-3 and TRBJ2-2; TRBD2 matches 15 bases. The CDR3 is made up of 17 amino acids. V lost 4 bases and J lost 5; bases outside the gene matches: 5. Germline CDR1 reads SGHNT; CDR2 reads YENEEA. This CDR3 reads CASSSGLAGGGTGELFF. The DNA for the CDR3 is TGTGCCAGCAGCTCCGGACTAGCGGGAGGGGGGACCGGGGAGCTGTTTTTT.

J is TRBJ1-6 and V is TRBV27, with 10 bases matching TRBD1. Germline CDR1 and CDR2: MNHEY and SMNVEV (reference sequence). V shed 3 bases and J 4 bases; nucleotides not matched to a gene: 6. CDR3 length equals 17 residues. CDR3 protein: CASSFSDRGRYNSPLHF. CDR3 sequence (DNA): TGTGCCAGCAGTTTCTCGGACAGGGGGAGGTATAATTCACCCCTCCACTTT.

The DNA of the CDR3 is TGTGCCAGCTCTGGGGAATCCTACGAGCAGTACTTC. It encodes CASSGESYEQYF. This chain joins TRBV4-2 and TRBJ2-7; D remains ambiguous. The CDR3 is 12 residues long. Between the trimmed V and J ends, which lost 8 bases and 1 base, there was a span of 9 bases. Germline assignment: CDR1 LGHNA and CDR2 YNFKEQ.

The chain joins TRBV6-5 to TRBJ2-5, with TRBD2 matching over 16 bases. Germline assignment: CDR1 MNHEY and CDR2 SVGAGI. V shed 2 bases, J shed 12 bases, and the junction held 9 bases outside the gene matches. The CDR3 is 16 residues long. CDR3 sequence (DNA): TGTGCCAGCAGTTACGCTGAGGGACTAGCGGGAGGGCCTGAGTACTTC. Protein: CASSYAEGLAGGPEYF.

J is TRBJ2-1 and V is TRBV5-6, with D uncertain. Trimming cost V 0 bases and J 8 bases, with 6 bases left between them. Per the germline V gene, CDR1 is SGHDT and CDR2 is YYEEEE. The CDR3 has 12 residues. CDR3 in amino acids: CASSLGSHEQFF. The CDR3 DNA reads TGTGCCAGCAGCTTGGGGTCCCATGAGCAGTTCTTC.

The chain links TRBV10-2 to TRBJ2-1, with 9 positions matching TRBD2. There are 16 residues in the CDR3. V was pared by 7 bases and J by 5 bases, with 12 bases of the junction left unmatched. Germline values: CDR1 WSHSY, CDR2 SAAADI. The CDR3 region has the DNA TGCGCCAGCATCGTACCAGCGGGGGGAGAAAACAATGAGCAGTTCTTC. Protein sequence: CASIVPAGGENNEQFF.

The V and J genes are TRBV5-5 and TRBJ1-2; D gene uncertain. The length of the CDR3 is 13 residues. CDR1 is SGHKS and CDR2 is YYEKEE in the germline V gene (reference sequence). V was cut by 4 bases and J by 4 bases, with 11 bases left in between. The CDR3 region is CASSLTMTYGYTF. CDR3 DNA sequence: TGTGCCAGCAGCCTAACAATGACCTATGGCTACACCTTC. The complete variable domain, with remaining parts taken from reference TRBV5-5 and TRBJ1-2, reads DAGVTQSPTHLIKTRGQQVTLRCSPISGHKSVSWYQQVLGQGPQFIFQYYEKEERGRGNFPDRFSARQFPNYSSELNVNALLLGDSALYLCASSLTMTYGYTFGSGTRLTVV.

CDR3 in DNA: TGTGCCAGCAGCGACAGGGGTTTGGGGATTGAAAAACTGTTTTTT. Translating it yields CASSDRGLGIEKLFF. The chain is built from TRBV5-8 and TRBJ1-4; 8 bases match TRBD1. V dropped 4 bases and J dropped 7; count of bases not matched to a gene: 9. The CDR3 covers 15 residues. Germline CDR1 is SGHTS and CDR2 is YDEGEE.